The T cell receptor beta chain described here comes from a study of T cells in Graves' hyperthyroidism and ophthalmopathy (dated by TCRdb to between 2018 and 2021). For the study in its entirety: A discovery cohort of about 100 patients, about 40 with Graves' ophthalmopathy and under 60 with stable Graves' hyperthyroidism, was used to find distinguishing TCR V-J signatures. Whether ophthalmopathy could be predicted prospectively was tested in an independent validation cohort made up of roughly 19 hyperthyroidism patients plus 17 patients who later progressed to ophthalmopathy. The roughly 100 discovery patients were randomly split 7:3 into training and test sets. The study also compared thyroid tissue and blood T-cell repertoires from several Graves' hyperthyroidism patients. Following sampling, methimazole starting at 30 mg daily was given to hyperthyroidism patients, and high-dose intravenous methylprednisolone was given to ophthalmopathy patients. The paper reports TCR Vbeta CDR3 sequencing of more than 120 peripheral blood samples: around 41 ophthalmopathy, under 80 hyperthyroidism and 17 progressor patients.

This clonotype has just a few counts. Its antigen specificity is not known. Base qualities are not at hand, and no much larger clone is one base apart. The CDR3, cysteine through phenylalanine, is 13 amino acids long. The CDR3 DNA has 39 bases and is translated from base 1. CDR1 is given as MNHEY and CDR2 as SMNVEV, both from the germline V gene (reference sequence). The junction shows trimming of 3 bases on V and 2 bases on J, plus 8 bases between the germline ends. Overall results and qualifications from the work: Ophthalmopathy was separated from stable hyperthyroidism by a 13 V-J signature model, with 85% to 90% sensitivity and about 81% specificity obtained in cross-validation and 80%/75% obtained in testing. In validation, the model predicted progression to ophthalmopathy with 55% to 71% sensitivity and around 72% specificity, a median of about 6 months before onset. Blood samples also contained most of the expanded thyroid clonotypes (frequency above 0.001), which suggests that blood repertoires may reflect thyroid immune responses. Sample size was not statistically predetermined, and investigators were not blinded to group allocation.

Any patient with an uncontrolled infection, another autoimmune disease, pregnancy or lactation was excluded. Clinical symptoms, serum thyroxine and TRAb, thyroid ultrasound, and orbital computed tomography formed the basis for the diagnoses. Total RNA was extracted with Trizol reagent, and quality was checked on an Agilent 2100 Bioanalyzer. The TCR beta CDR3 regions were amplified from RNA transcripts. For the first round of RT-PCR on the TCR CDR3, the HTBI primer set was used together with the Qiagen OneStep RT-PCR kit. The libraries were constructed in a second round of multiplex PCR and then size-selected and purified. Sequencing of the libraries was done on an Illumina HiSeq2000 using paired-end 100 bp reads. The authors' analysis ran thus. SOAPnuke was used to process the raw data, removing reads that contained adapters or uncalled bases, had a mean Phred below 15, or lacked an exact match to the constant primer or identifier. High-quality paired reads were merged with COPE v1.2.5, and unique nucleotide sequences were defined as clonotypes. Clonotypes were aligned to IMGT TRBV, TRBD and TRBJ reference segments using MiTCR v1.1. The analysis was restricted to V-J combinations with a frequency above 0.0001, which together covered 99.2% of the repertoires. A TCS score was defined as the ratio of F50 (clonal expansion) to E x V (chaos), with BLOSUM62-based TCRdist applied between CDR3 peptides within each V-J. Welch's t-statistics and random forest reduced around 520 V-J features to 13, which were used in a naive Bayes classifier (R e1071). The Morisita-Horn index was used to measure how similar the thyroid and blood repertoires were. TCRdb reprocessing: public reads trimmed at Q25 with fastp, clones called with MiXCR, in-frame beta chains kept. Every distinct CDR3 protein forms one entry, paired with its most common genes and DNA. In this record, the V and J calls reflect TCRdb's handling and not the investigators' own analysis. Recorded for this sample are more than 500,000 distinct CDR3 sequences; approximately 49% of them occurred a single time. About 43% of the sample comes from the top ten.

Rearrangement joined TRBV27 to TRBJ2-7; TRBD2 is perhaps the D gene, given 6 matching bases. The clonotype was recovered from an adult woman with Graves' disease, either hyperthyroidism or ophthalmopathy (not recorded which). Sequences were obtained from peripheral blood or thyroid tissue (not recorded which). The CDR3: CASSFREAYEQYF. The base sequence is TGTGCCAGCAGTTTTAGGGAGGCCTACGAGCAGTACTTC.